This T cell receptor (beta chain) was found in a study of blood T cell repertoires in COVID-19. The method was immunoSEQ multiplex PCR; TCRdb's version includes in-frame clones alone and lacks a portion of them. The table records under 300,000 clones, about 85% of them present only once. The CDR3 is 14 amino acids. Germline V CDR1 and CDR2: SGHDT, YYEEEE. J gave up 5 bases and V 3 bases, and 6 bases lay outside the gene matches. Sequenced sample: PBMCs or T cells enriched from blood (not recorded which). The chain links TRBV5-6 to TRBJ1-1; 8 bases are a match to TRBD1. The source of this sequence is a woman aged 50 to 65 who had been exposed to COVID-19. The CDR3 is CASSWTGRETEAFF. The CDR3 DNA reads TGTGCCAGCAGCTGGACAGGGAGGGAAACTGAAGCTTTCTTT.